This T cell receptor (beta chain) was found in a study of blood T cell repertoires in COVID-19. About the study: Acute and convalescent COVID-19 specimens originated in the United States, Italy and Spain.

As originally analysed: Reference gene primers were amplified, and this amplification served to estimate nucleated cell counts. Libraries were prepared by immunoSEQ multiplex PCR; TCRdb keeps only in-frame clonotypes and omits some of them. That table gives V, J and clone size, and the DNA gave D and trimming. The data show approximately 330,000 clones, around nine tenths seen once. Germline V gene sequence: CDR1 MDHEN, CDR2 SYDVKM. CDR3 length: 16 amino acids. Trimming stripped 6 bases from V and 4 bases from J, with 19 bases between. The sequenced material came from peripheral blood. The origin of this receptor is a woman aged 45-65 years with active or convalescent COVID-19. This chain connects TRBV28 to TRBJ1-5; maybe TRBD1 (5 bases). CDR3 sequence (DNA): TGTGCCAGCAGCCGCGGGACCGCCGGGTGGAATCAGCCCCAGCATTTT. Translation: CASSRGTAGWNQPQHF. The whole variable domain, filled in from reference TRBV28 and TRBJ1-5, reads DVKVTQSSRYLVKRTGEKVFLECVQDMDHENMFWYRQDPGLGLRLIYFSYDVKMKEKGDIPEGYSVSREKKERFSLILESASTNQTSMYLCASSRGTAGWNQPQHFGDGTRLSIL.